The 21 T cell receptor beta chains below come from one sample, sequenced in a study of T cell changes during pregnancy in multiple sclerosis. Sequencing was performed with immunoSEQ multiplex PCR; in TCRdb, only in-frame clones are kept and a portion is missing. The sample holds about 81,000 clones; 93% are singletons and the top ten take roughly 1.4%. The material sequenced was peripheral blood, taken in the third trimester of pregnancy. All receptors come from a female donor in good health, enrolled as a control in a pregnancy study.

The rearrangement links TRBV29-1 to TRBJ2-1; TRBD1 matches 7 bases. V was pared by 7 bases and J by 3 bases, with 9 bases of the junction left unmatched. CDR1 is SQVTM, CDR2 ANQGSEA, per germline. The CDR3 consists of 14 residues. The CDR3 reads CSALRGFSYNEQFF. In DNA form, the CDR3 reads TGCAGCGCCCTCAGGGGGTTCAGCTACAATGAGCAGTTCTTC.

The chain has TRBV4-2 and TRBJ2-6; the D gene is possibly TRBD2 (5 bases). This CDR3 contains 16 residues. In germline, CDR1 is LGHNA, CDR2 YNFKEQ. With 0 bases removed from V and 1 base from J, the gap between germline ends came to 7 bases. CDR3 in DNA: TGTGCCAGCAGCCAAGATTGGACTTCTGGGGCCAACGTCCTGACTTTC. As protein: CASSQDWTSGANVLTF.

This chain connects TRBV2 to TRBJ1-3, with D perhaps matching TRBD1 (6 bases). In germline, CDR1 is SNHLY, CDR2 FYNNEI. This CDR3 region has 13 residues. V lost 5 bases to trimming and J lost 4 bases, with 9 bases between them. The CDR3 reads CASSLDRGNTIYF. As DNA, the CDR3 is TGTGCCAGCAGTCTTGACAGGGGAAACACCATATATTTT.

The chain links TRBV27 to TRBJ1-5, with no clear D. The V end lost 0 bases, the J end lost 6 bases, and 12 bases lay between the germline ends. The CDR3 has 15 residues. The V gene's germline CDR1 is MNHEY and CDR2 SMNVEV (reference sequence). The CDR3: CASSLSAGLFQPQHF. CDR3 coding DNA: TGTGCCAGCAGTTTATCAGCGGGGTTATTTCAGCCCCAGCATTTT.

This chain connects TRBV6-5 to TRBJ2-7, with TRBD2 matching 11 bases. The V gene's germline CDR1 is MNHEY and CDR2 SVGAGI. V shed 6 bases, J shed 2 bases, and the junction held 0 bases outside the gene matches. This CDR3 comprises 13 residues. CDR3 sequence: CASRGLAAYEQYF. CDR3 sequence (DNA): TGTGCCAGCAGGGGACTAGCGGCCTACGAGCAGTACTTC.

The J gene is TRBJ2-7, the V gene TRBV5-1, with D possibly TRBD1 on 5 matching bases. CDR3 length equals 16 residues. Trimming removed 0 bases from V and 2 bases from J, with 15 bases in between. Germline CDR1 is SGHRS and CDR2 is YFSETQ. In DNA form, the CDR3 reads TGCGCCAGCAGCTTGGGAGAAGGGGCCCCCACCTACGAGCAGTACTTC. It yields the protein CASSLGEGAPTYEQYF.

The CDR3 here is CASAPEGAADNEQFF. CDR3 DNA: TGTGCCAGCGCCCCCGAAGGGGCTGCGGACAATGAGCAGTTCTTC. J is TRBJ2-1 and V is TRBV27, with D possibly TRBD1 on 5 matching bases. The CDR3 extends over 15 amino acids. V was cut by 8 bases and J by 5 bases, with 19 bases left in between. Germline CDR1 and CDR2: MNHEY and SMNVEV (reference sequence).

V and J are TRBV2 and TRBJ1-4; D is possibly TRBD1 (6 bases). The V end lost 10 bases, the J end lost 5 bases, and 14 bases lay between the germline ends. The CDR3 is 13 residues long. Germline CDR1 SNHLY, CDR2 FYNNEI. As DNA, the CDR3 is TGTGCCATTCCCTCGGACAGAAATGAAAAACTGTTTTTT. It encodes CAIPSDRNEKLFF.

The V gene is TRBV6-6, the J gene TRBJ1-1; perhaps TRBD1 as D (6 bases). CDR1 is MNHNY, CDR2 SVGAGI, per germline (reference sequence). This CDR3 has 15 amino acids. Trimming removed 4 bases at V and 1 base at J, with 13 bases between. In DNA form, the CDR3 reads TGTGCCAGCAGTTTTACGGAGACAGGGAACACTGAAGCTTTCTTT. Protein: CASSFTETGNTEAFF.

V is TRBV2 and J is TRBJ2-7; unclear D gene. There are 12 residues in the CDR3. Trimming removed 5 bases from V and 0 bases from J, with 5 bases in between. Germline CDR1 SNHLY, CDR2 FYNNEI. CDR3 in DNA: TGTGCCAGCAGTTTCAGCTCCTACGAGCAGTACTTC. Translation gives CASSFSSYEQYF.

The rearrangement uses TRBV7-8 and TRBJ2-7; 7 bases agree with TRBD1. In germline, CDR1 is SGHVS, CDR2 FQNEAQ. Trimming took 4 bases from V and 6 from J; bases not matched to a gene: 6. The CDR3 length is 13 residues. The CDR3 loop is CASSYRGRGEQYF. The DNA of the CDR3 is TGTGCCAGCAGCTACAGGGGCAGGGGCGAGCAGTACTTC.

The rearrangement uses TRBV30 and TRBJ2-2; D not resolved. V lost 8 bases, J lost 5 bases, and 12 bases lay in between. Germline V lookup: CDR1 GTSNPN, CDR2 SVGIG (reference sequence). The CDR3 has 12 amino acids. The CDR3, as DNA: TGTGCCCTCTCAACCGGGACCGGGGAGCTGTTTTTT. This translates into CALSTGTGELFF. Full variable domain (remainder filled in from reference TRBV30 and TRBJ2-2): SQTIHQWPATLVQPVGSPLSLECTVEGTSNPNLYWYRQAAGRGLQLLFYSVGIGQISSEVPQNLSASRPQDRQFILSSKKLLLSDSGFYLCALSTGTGELFFGEGSRLTVL.

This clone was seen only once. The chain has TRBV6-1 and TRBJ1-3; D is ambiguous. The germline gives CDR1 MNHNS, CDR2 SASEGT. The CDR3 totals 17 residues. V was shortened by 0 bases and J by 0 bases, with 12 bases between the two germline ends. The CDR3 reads CASSEAKGRSSGNTIYF. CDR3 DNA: TGTGCCAGCAGTGAAGCTAAAGGGAGAAGCTCTGGAAACACCATATATTTT.

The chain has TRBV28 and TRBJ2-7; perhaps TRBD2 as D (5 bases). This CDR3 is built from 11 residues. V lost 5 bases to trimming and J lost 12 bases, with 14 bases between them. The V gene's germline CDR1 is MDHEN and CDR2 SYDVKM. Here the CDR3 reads CASSGGWSGYF. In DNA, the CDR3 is TGTGCCAGCAGTGGAGGATGGTCCGGGTACTTC.

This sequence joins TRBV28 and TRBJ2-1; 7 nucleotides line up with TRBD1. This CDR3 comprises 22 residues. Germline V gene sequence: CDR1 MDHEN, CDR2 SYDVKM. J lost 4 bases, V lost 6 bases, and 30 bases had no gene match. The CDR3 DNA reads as TGTGCCAGCAGCCAGGGTACTTCCTGGGACAGCAACAACCCAACTCTATACAATGAGCAGTTCTTC. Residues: CASSQGTSWDSNNPTLYNEQFF.

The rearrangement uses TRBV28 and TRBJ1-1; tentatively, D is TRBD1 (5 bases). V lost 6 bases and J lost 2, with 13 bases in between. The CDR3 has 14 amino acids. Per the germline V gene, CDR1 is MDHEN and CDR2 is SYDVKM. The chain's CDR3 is CASSWTGGNTEAFF. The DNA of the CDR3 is TGTGCCAGCAGCTGGACCGGGGGTAACACTGAAGCTTTCTTT.

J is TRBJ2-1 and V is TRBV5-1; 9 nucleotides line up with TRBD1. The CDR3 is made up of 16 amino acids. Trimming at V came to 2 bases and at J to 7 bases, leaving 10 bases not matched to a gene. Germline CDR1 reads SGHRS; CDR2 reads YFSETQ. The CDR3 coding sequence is TGCGCCAGCAGCTTCCTGACTGGGACAGGGATGAATGAGCAGTTCTTC. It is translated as CASSFLTGTGMNEQFF.

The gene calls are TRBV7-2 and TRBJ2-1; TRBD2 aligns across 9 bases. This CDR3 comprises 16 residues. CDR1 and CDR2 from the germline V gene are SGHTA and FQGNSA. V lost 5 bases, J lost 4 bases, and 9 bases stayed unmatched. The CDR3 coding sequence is TGTGCCAGCAGCGTTAGCGGGAGTCCTCTATACAATGAGCAGTTCTTC. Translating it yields CASSVSGSPLYNEQFF. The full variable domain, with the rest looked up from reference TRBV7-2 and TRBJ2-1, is GAGVSQSPSNKVTEKGKDVELRCDPISGHTALYWYRQSLGQGLEFLIYFQGNSAPDKSGLPSDRFSAERTGGSVSTLTIQRTQQEDSAVYLCASSVSGSPLYNEQFFGPGTRLTVL.

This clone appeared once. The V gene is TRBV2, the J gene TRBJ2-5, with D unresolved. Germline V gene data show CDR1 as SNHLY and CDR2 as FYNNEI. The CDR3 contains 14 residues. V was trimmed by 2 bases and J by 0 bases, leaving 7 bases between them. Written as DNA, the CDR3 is TGTGCCAGCAGTGAACAACAGAACCAAGAGACCCAGTACTTC. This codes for CASSEQQNQETQYF. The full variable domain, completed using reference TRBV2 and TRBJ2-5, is EPEVTQTPSHQVTQMGQEVILRCVPISNHLYFYWYRQILGQKVEFLVSFYNNEISEKSEIFDDQFSVERPDGSNFTLKIRSTKLEDSAMYFCASSEQQNQETQYFGPGTRLLVL.

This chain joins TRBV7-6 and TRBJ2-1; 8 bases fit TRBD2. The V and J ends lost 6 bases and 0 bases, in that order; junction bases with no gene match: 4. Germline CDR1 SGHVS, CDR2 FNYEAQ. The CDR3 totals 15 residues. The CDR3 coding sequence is TGTGCCAGCAGTCCCAGCGGGAGCTCCTACAATGAGCAGTTCTTC. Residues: CASSPSGSSYNEQFF.

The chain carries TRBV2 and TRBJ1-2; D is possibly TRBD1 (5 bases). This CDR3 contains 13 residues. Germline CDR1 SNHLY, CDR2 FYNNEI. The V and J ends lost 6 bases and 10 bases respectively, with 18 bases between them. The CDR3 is CASRAGTGSDYTF. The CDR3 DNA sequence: TGTGCCAGCAGAGCGGGGACGGGGAGTGACTACACCTTC.